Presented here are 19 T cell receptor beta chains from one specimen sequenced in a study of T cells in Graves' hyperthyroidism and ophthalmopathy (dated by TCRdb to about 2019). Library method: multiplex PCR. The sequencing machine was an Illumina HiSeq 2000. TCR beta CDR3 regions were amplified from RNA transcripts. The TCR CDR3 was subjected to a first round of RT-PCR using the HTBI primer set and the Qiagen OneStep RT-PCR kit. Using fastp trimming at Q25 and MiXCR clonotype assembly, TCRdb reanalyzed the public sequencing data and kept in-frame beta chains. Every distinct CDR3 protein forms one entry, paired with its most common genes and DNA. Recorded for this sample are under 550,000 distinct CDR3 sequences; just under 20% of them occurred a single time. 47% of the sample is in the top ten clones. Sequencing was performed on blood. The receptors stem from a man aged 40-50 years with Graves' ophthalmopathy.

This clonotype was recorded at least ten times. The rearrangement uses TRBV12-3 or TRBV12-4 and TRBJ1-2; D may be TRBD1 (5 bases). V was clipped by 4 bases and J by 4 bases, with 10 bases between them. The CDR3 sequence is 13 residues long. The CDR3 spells CASSSGRLYGYTF. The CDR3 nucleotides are TGTGCCAGCAGTTCGGGACGGCTCTATGGCTACACCTTC.

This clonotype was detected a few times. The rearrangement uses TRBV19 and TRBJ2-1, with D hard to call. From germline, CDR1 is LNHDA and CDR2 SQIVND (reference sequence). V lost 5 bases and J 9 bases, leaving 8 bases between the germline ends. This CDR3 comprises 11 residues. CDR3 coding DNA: TGTGCCAGTAGTGTGGGTGTTGAGCAGTTCTTC. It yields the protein CASSVGVEQFF.

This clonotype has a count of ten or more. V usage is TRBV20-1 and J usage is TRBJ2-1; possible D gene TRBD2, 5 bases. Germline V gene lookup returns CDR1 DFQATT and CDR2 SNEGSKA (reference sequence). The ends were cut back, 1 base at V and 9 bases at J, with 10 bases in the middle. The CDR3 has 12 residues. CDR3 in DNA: TGCAGTGCTAGAGGGCTAGCCCGTGAGCAGTTCTTC. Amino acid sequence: CSARGLAREQFF.

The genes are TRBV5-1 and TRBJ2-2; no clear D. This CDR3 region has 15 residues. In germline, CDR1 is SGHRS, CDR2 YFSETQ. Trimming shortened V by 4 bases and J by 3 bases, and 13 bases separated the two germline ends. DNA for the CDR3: TGCGCCAGCAGCGTGGGCCTTCAGGACACCGGGGAGCTGTTTTTT. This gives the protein CASSVGLQDTGELFF.

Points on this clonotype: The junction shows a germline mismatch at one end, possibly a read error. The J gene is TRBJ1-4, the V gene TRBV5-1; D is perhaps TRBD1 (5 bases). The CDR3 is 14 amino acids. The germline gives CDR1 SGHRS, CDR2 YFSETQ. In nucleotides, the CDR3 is TGCGCCAGCAGCTTGGCAGGGCAGCGTGAAGAACTGTTTTTT. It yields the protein CASSLAGQREELFF.

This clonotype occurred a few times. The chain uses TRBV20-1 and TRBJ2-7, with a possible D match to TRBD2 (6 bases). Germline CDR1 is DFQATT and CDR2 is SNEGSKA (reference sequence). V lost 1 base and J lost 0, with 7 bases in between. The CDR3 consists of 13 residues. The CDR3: CSARVGGSYEQYF. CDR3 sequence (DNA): TGCAGTGCTAGAGTCGGGGGCTCCTACGAGCAGTACTTC.

The CDR3 spells CASSPTQKNTEAFF. In nucleotides, the CDR3 is TGTGCCAGCAGCCCGACACAGAAGAACACTGAAGCTTTCTTT. V and J are TRBV3-1 and TRBJ1-1, with D hard to call. Trimming pared 4 bases from V and 1 base from J, leaving 10 bases between. This CDR3 is built from 14 residues. In germline, CDR1 is LGHDT, CDR2 YNNKEL (reference sequence).

CDR3 sequence reads: CASSLLVYTGELFF. The CDR3 DNA reads as TGTGCCAGCAGCTTATTAGTGTATACCGGGGAGCTGTTTTTT. The chain couples TRBV7-9 to TRBJ2-2; unclear D gene. The CDR3 has 14 residues. CDR1 is SEHNR and CDR2 is FQNEAQ in the germline V gene (reference sequence). Between the trimmed V and J ends, which lost 2 bases and 5 bases, there was a span of 9 bases.

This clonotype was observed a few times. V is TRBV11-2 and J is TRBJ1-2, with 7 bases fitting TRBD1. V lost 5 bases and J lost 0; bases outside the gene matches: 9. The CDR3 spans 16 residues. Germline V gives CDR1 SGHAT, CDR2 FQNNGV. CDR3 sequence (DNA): TGTGCCAGCAGCGCAAGGATCGGGACAGCTAACTATGGCTACACCTTC. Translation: CASSARIGTANYGYTF.

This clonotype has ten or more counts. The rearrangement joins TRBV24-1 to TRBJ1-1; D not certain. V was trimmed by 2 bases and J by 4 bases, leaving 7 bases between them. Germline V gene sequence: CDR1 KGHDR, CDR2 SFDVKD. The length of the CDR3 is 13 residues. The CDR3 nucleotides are TGTGCCACCAGTGATTCGGTATCCACTGAAGCTTTCTTT. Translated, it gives CATSDSVSTEAFF.

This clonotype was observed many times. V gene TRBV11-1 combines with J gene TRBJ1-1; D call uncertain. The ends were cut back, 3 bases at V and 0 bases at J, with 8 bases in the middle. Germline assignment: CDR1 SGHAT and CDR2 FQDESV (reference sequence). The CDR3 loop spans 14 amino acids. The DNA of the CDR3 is TGTGCCAGCAGCTTCGGACGGGTGAACACTGAAGCTTTCTTT. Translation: CASSFGRVNTEAFF.

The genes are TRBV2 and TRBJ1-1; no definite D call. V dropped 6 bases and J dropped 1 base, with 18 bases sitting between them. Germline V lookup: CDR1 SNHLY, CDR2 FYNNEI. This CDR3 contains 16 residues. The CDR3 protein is CASSPRQVNTNTEAFF. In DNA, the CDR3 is TGTGCCAGCAGCCCACGACAAGTTAATACGAACACTGAAGCTTTCTTT.

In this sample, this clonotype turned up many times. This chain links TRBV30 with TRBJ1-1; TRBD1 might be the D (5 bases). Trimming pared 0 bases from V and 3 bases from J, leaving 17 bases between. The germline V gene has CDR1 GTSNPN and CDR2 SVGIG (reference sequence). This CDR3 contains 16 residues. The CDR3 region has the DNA TGTGCCTGGAGTGTATGGGGCACCGAGACTCACACTGAAGCTTTCTTT. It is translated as CAWSVWGTETHTEAFF.

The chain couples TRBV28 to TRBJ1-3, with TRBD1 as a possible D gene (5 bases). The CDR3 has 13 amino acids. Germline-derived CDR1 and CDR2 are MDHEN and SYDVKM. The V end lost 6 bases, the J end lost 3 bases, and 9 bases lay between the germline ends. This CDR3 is CASRGGDGNTIYF. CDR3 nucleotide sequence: TGTGCCAGCAGGGGGGGGGATGGAAACACCATATATTTT.

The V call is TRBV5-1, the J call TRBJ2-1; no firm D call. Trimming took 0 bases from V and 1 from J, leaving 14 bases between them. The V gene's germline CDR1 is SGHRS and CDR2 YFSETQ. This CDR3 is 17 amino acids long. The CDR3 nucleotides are TGCGCCAGCAGCTTGGCCAGCGAAGCAGCTTCCTACAATGAGCAGTTCTTC. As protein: CASSLASEAASYNEQFF.

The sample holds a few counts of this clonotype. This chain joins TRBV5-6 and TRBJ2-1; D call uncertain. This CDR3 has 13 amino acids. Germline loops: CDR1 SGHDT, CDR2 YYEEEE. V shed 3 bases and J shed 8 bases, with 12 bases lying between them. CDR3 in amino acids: CASSSGLGDEQFF. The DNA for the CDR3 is TGTGCCAGCAGCTCGGGCCTTGGGGATGAGCAGTTCTTC.

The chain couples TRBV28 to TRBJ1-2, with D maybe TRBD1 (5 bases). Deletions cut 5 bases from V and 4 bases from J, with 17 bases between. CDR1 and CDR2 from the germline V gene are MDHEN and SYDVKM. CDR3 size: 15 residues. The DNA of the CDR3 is TGTGCCAGCAGTCGGCCCGGGCCGGGGGGCTATGGCTACACCTTC. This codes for CASSRPGPGGYGYTF.

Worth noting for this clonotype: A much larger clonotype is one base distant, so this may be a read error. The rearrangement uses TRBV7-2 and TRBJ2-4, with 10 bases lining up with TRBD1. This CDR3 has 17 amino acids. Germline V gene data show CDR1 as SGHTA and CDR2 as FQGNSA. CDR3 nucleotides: TGTGCCAGCAGCCCAGTCGGGACAGGGGTAGCCAAAAACATTCAGCACTTC. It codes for CASSPVGTGVAKNIQHF.

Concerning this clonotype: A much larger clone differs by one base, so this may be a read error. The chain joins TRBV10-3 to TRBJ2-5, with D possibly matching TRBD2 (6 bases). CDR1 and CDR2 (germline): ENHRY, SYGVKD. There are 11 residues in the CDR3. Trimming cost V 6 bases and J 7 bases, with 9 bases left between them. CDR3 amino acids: CAIRLGGTQYF. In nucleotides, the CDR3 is TGTGCCATCAGGCTGGGGGGGACCCAGTACTTC.